A single sample is the source of the 23 T cell receptor beta chains below, sequenced in a study of T cells in Graves' hyperthyroidism and ophthalmopathy. Amplified TCR beta CDR3 regions came from RNA transcripts. TCR CDR3 regions were first amplified by RT-PCR with HTBI primers. TCRdb redid the calling of the multiplex PCR reads with MiXCR, one entry per CDR3 protein. The table lists around 610,000 distinct CDR3 sequences, roughly 15% of them singletons, with around 4.5% in the top ten. The sequenced material came from blood. The receptors stem from a woman between 35 and 50 years old with Graves' ophthalmopathy.

This clonotype was seen at least ten times. The rearrangement uses TRBV30 and TRBJ2-7; D gene unclear. Trimming removed 0 bases from V and 2 bases from J, with 8 bases in between. In germline, CDR1 is GTSNPN, CDR2 SVGIG (reference sequence). There are 13 residues in the CDR3. The chain's CDR3 is CAWSVDKTYEQYF. The CDR3 region has the DNA TGTGCCTGGAGTGTTGACAAGACCTACGAGCAGTACTTC.

This clonotype came up many times. The chain joins TRBV6-5 to TRBJ1-1, with TRBD1 identical over 9 bases. The germline V gene has CDR1 MNHEY and CDR2 SVGAGI. V was pared by 3 bases and J by 6 bases, with 11 bases of the junction left unmatched. This CDR3 comprises 16 residues. CDR3 sequence: CASSYPPGQGRPEAFF. Written as DNA, the CDR3 is TGTGCCAGCAGTTATCCTCCGGGACAGGGAAGACCTGAAGCTTTCTTT.

This clonotype was counted at least ten times. The chain joins TRBV12-3 or TRBV12-4 to TRBJ1-1; D unclear. The CDR3 is 13 residues long. Deletions cut 3 bases from V and 6 bases from J, with 11 bases between. Written as DNA, the CDR3 is TGTGCCAGCAGTTTTTCCCAACGTTCTGAAGCTTTCTTT. It is translated as CASSFSQRSEAFF.

This clonotype was counted only a few times. The chain recombines TRBV28 with TRBJ2-7; TRBD2 matches at 10 bases. This CDR3 has 17 residues. Germline V gene lookup returns CDR1 MDHEN and CDR2 SYDVKM. V dropped 0 bases and J dropped 0; count of bases not matched to a gene: 5. The CDR3: CASSLWGTSEYSYEQYF. The CDR3 nucleotides read TGTGCCAGCAGTTTATGGGGGACTAGCGAATACTCCTACGAGCAGTACTTC. Combining the CDR3 with reference TRBV28 and TRBJ2-7 gives the whole variable domain DVKVTQSSRYLVKRTGEKVFLECVQDMDHENMFWYRQDPGLGLRLIYFSYDVKMKEKGDIPEGYSVSREKKERFSLILESASTNQTSMYLCASSLWGTSEYSYEQYFGPGTRLTVT.

This clonotype appeared many times. This chain connects TRBV29-1 to TRBJ2-2; D might be TRBD1 (6 bases). V gave up 4 bases and J gave up 6 bases, with 15 bases separating them. Germline V gene data show CDR1 as SQVTM and CDR2 as ANQGSEA. The CDR3 covers 14 residues. The DNA of the CDR3 is TGCAGCGTTGCAGGGGATGGGGTTGCCGGGGAGCTGTTTTTT. Its protein is CSVAGDGVAGELFF.

The chain's CDR3 is CASSLVAGGSGANVLTF. CDR3 coding DNA: TGTGCCAGCAGTTTAGTAGCGGGAGGCTCTGGGGCCAACGTCCTGACTTTC. V usage is TRBV28 and J usage is TRBJ2-6; 10 nucleotides match TRBD2. The CDR3 consists of 17 residues. Germline values: CDR1 MDHEN, CDR2 SYDVKM. With 2 bases clipped from V and 0 bases from J, the junction kept 1 base outside the gene matches.

The rearrangement links TRBV28 to TRBJ2-7; TRBD1 is a possible D gene (6 bases). Germline assignment: CDR1 MDHEN and CDR2 SYDVKM. CDR3 length equals 13 residues. V lost 8 bases and J 6 bases, leaving 17 bases between the germline ends. CDR3 DNA sequence: TGTGCCAGCCTCGAGACAGGCTCGGGCGAGCAGTACTTC. This sequence encodes CASLETGSGEQYF.

This clonotype occurred a few times. Being one base from a much bigger clone, this may be a read error. CDR3 sequence (DNA): TGTGCCACCAGCAGCTTGGACGGGGGAGATAACTATGGCTACACCTTC. It yields the protein CATSSLDGGDNYGYTF. This chain joins TRBV15 and TRBJ1-2; tentative D call: TRBD1 (5 bases). CDR3 length: 16 residues. Trimming took off 3 bases at V and 1 base at J, with 15 bases between the two ends. CDR1 is LNHNV and CDR2 is YYDKDF in the germline V gene (reference sequence).

This chain links TRBV12-3 or TRBV12-4 with TRBJ2-5; possibly TRBD1 or TRBD2 for D (5 bases each). The CDR3 is 13 amino acids. Trimming removed 1 base from V and 8 bases from J, with 11 bases in between. In DNA form, the CDR3 reads TGTGCCAGCAGTTTAGGGGACCGAGGAACCCAGTACTTC. Residues: CASSLGDRGTQYF.

This clonotype was counted many times. The chain recombines TRBV20-1 with TRBJ2-7, with D perhaps matching TRBD1 (6 bases). V was clipped by 0 bases and J by 3 bases, with 15 bases between them. The CDR3 totals 15 residues. Germline lookup yields CDR1 DFQATT and CDR2 SNEGSKA (reference sequence). CDR3 amino acids: CSARDEGRGNYEQYF. In DNA, the CDR3 is TGCAGTGCTAGAGACGAGGGCAGGGGAAACTACGAGCAGTACTTC.

V gene TRBV13 combines with J gene TRBJ2-7; 9 bases are shared with TRBD1. The CDR3 spans 15 residues. Per germline, CDR1 PRHDT and CDR2 FYEKMQ (reference sequence). V trimming: 4 bases; J trimming: 4 bases; junction bases outside the gene matches: 8. The CDR3 protein is CASSSRQGGGYEQYF. The CDR3 DNA reads TGTGCCAGCAGCTCTAGACAGGGGGGCGGGTACGAGCAGTACTTC.

V usage is TRBV20-1 and J usage is TRBJ2-2, with D unresolved. V was clipped by 3 bases and J by 4 bases, with 12 bases between them. This CDR3 has 14 amino acids. CDR1 DFQATT and CDR2 SNEGSKA come from the germline V gene (reference sequence). The DNA for the CDR3 is TGCAGTGCTAGCCCCGGGTTGCTCACCGGGGAGCTGTTTTTT. Amino acid sequence: CSASPGLLTGELFF.

A remark on this clonotype: Given the absence of the conserved phenylalanine or tryptophan at the CDR3 end, a read error is likely. The genes are TRBV12-3 or TRBV12-4 and TRBJ2-5, with 12 bases identical to TRBD2. The CDR3 is made up of 15 amino acids. The junction had 6 bases not matched to a gene; V was cut back by 6 bases and J by 4 bases. The CDR3 is CASSPLAGGPETQYL. The CDR3 DNA sequence: TGTGCCAGCAGCCCCCTAGCGGGAGGGCCAGAGACCCAGTACCTC.

The sample holds a few counts of this clonotype. This rearrangement joins TRBV4-3 to TRBJ2-7, with 10 positions matching TRBD2. The CDR3 consists of 17 residues. Trimming at V came to 0 bases and at J to 0 bases, leaving 5 bases not matched to a gene. From germline, CDR1 is LGHNA and CDR2 YSLEER. The CDR3 protein is CASSQEGGLASSYEQYF. The CDR3, as DNA: TGCGCCAGCAGCCAAGAGGGGGGACTAGCGAGCTCCTACGAGCAGTACTTC.

This clonotype was seen repeatedly, ten times or more. This chain joins TRBV28 and TRBJ2-7, with unresolved D. Per germline, CDR1 MDHEN and CDR2 SYDVKM. Trimming stripped 6 bases from V and 2 bases from J, with 17 bases between. This CDR3 is 15 amino acids long. CDR3 sequence: CASSPVKSPTYEQYF. Here the CDR3 DNA reads TGTGCCAGCAGCCCCGTGAAATCACCGACCTACGAGCAGTACTTC.

The CDR3, as DNA: TGTGCCAGCTCACCACCGGTGGGTAGTGAGCAGTTCTTC. Protein product: CASSPPVGSEQFF. The chain joins TRBV18 to TRBJ2-1; D uncertain. V was trimmed by 0 bases and J by 9 bases, leaving 9 bases between them. The CDR3 covers 13 residues. Germline V gene lookup returns CDR1 KGHSH and CDR2 LQKENI.

This clonotype has a single count. This chain connects TRBV7-9 to TRBJ2-7; no clear D gene. Germline V lookup: CDR1 SEHNR, CDR2 FQNEAQ (reference sequence). CDR3 length: 14 amino acids. Deletions cut 1 base from V and 3 bases from J, with 10 bases between. CDR3 protein: CASSLVVGYYEQYF. The CDR3 region has the DNA TGTGCCAGCAGCTTAGTCGTCGGGTACTACGAGCAGTACTTC.

The table lists this clonotype with many counts. The chain has TRBV27 and TRBJ2-2; possibly TRBD2 for D (5 bases). Per germline, CDR1 MNHEY and CDR2 SMNVEV (reference sequence). V was trimmed by 3 bases and J by 6 bases, leaving 26 bases between them. CDR3 length: 19 residues. CDR3 protein: CASSFSPSSFGKRAGELFF. CDR3 sequence (DNA): TGTGCCAGCAGTTTTAGCCCTAGCAGTTTTGGTAAAAGGGCCGGGGAGCTGTTTTTT.

This clonotype was picked up many times. V usage is TRBV6-2 or TRBV6-3 and J usage is TRBJ2-7; D may match TRBD1 or TRBD2 (6 bases each). CDR3 size: 14 residues. The V end lost 4 bases, the J end lost 6 bases, and 16 bases lay between the germline ends. Germline V gene data show CDR1 as MNHEY and CDR2 as SVGEGT. CDR3 nucleotides: TGTGCCAGCAGTTCCCCGACGGGGGCAAGCGAGCAGTACTTC. Its protein is CASSSPTGASEQYF.

The V gene is TRBV6-1, the J gene TRBJ2-5; weak D call: TRBD2 (5 bases). The CDR3 is 15 residues long. CDR1 and CDR2 (germline): MNHNS, SASEGT. The V gene lost 6 bases and the J gene lost 2 bases, with 16 bases spanning the gap. The CDR3 here is CASSLYGGLQETQYF. CDR3 bases: TGTGCCAGCAGCCTCTATGGCGGGTTACAAGAGACCCAGTACTTC.

This clonotype was found many times. The chain is built from TRBV7-8 and TRBJ1-5; D might be TRBD1 (5 bases). V lost 6 bases and J 6 bases, leaving 12 bases between the germline ends. Germline V gene lookup returns CDR1 SGHVS and CDR2 FQNEAQ. CDR3 size: 13 residues. The DNA for the CDR3 is TGTGCCAGCAGAAAGGACACAAGTCAGCCCCAGCATTTT. Translating gives CASRKDTSQPQHF.

There are many counts of this clonotype. The chain carries TRBV27 and TRBJ1-1; perhaps TRBD1 as D (5 bases). The CDR3 spans 16 residues. The germline CDR1 and CDR2 sequences are MNHEY and SMNVEV (reference sequence). Trimming removed 0 bases at V and 0 bases at J, with 11 bases between. CDR3 in DNA: TGTGCCAGCAGTTTATCAAGGGACGGCATGAACACTGAAGCTTTCTTT. Translation gives CASSLSRDGMNTEAFF.

This clonotype was seen at least ten times. The V and J genes are TRBV11-3 and TRBJ2-7; the match to TRBD2 covers 13 bases. V lost 5 bases and J lost 3; bases outside the gene matches: 4. This CDR3 contains 15 residues. Germline V gene lookup returns CDR1 SGHNT and CDR2 YENEEA. The CDR3 region is CASSPGTSGIYEQYF. Written as DNA, the CDR3 is TGTGCCAGCAGCCCCGGGACTAGCGGGATCTACGAGCAGTACTTC.